This entry is about one T cell receptor beta chain. Per the authors' pipeline: Counts of nucleated cells, estimated from reference gene primer amplification, were obtained. The table came from immunoSEQ multiplex PCR; TCRdb's copy has only in-frame clones and leaves some out. Clone size and V and J calls were adopted from that table, with D and trimming inferred from the DNA. This sample has 120,000 or so clones; around 81% occur once, and the top ten carry over 9.5%. This sample was taken from a study of blood T cell repertoires in COVID-19. At the level of the study: Samples taken during acute and convalescent COVID-19 were collected in the United States, Italy and Spain. The analysed material was cDNA or gDNA that came from T cells, B-cell-depleted T cells, or PBMCs.

V trimming: 2 bases; J trimming: 7 bases; junction bases outside the gene matches: 6. Looked up from germline, CDR1 is SGHDT and CDR2 is YYEEEE. The CDR3 totals 14 residues. V is TRBV5-6 and J is TRBJ2-7, with 10 bases matching TRBD1. The sample consisted of peripheral blood. The TCR sequence derives from a man aged 60-69 years with acute or convalescent COVID-19. The CDR3 DNA reads as TGTGCCAGCAGCTTCGGGACAGGGGCATGGGAGCAGTACTTC. It translates to CASSFGTGAWEQYF.